Listed here are 20 T cell receptor beta chains from one sample, sequenced in a study of CD4 T cells in relation to SARS-CoV-2 and coronaviruses. Profiling relied on immunoSEQ multiplex PCR, and the TCRdb table lists in-frame clones only, not all of them. The sample has 20,000 to 25,000 clones, approximately 84% seen once. Unexposed donor CD4+ T cells date from 2011-2018, before the COVID-19 pandemic. After about ten days of culture, CD4+ T cells were isolated. No antigen has been identified for these receptors. The sample comprised CD4+ T cells from PBMCs, cultured in vitro. These receptors were obtained from a human donor in good health.

The chain joins TRBV12-5 to TRBJ1-2; D perhaps matches TRBD1 (6 bases). CDR3 size: 17 residues. The germline V gene has CDR1 LGHNT and CDR2 FRNRAP. Trimming took off 4 bases at V and 4 bases at J, with 22 bases between the two ends. The CDR3 DNA reads TGTGCTAGTGGTTCCGGTGTGTTTGGGGGGCGCGCCTATGGCTACACCTTC. Translation: CASGSGVFGGRAYGYTF.

The V and J genes are TRBV27 and TRBJ2-4; TRBD2 is a possible D gene (6 bases). This CDR3 is built from 14 residues. The germline gives CDR1 MNHEY, CDR2 SMNVEV (reference sequence). V gave up 5 bases and J gave up 8 bases, with 16 bases separating them. CDR3 in DNA: TGTGCCAGCAGTCCCTTAGGTGCGGGACACATTCAGTACTTC. Encoded protein: CASSPLGAGHIQYF.

The chain employs TRBV7-2 and TRBJ1-1; weak D call: TRBD1 (5 bases). Germline CDR1 reads SGHTA; CDR2 reads FQGNSA. The CDR3 spans 15 residues. V lost 5 bases and J lost 5, with 18 bases in between. The CDR3 spells CASSPYGPGSTEAFF. CDR3 DNA: TGTGCCAGCAGCCCCTATGGTCCAGGGTCGACTGAAGCTTTCTTT.

The CDR3 protein is CASSFRDRGYNEQFF. CDR3 DNA: TGTGCCAGCAGTTTCCGGGACAGAGGGTACAATGAGCAGTTCTTC. This chain uses TRBV6-5 with TRBJ2-1; TRBD1 agrees at 7 bases. V trimming: 4 bases; J trimming: 4 bases; junction bases outside the gene matches: 7. This CDR3 has 15 amino acids. Germline CDR1 reads MNHEY; CDR2 reads SVGAGI.

A note on this clone: Germline and junction disagree at one end, which may indicate a read error. The chain combines TRBV15 with TRBJ1-1; 10 bases align to TRBD1. From germline, CDR1 is LNHNV and CDR2 YYDKDF (reference sequence). The CDR3 is 12 amino acids. The CDR3 here is CATSRGDRGRDF. The CDR3 DNA sequence: TGTGCCACCAGCAGAGGGGACAGGGGACGAGACTTT.

The gene calls are TRBV18 and TRBJ2-7; 10 positions match TRBD1. The length of the CDR3 is 15 residues. The V gene's germline CDR1 is KGHSH and CDR2 LQKENI. J gave up 5 bases and V 6 bases, and 10 bases lay outside the gene matches. The CDR3 sequence: CASSASGTGADEQYF. The CDR3 coding sequence is TGTGCCAGCTCGGCTTCCGGGACAGGGGCGGACGAGCAGTACTTC.

This chain connects TRBV6-5 to TRBJ2-7; D is perhaps TRBD2 (5 bases). The germline V and J ends were trimmed by 6 bases and 2 bases, with 17 bases remaining between them. This CDR3 contains 15 residues. CDR1 and CDR2 from the germline V gene are MNHEY and SVGAGI. The CDR3 bases are TGTGCCAGCAGAGACTACTCTGGCCTGGCCTACGAGCAGTACTTC. As protein: CASRDYSGLAYEQYF.

This chain links TRBV2 with TRBJ2-3, with D perhaps matching TRBD2 (5 bases). The CDR3 is made up of 12 amino acids. From germline, CDR1 is SNHLY and CDR2 FYNNEI. Trimming removed 5 bases at V and 6 bases at J, with 9 bases between. The DNA for the CDR3 is TGTGCCAGCAGTTCTAGCTCCGATACGCAGTATTTT. Translated, it gives CASSSSSDTQYF.

The chain carries TRBV27 and TRBJ2-1; possible D gene TRBD2, 6 bases. The germline V gene encodes CDR1 MNHEY and CDR2 SMNVEV (reference sequence). The CDR3 contains 16 residues. Trimming removed 8 bases at V and 4 bases at J, with 21 bases between. CDR3 in DNA: TGTGCCAGCCCTCCCCGGACCGGGGGACCTTACAATGAGCAGTTCTTC. This sequence encodes CASPPRTGGPYNEQFF.

This clone was recorded a few times. The chain combines TRBV28 with TRBJ1-2, with D perhaps TRBD1 (6 bases). The CDR3 length is 13 residues. Germline V CDR1 and CDR2: MDHEN, SYDVKM. V lost 5 bases and J lost 8, with 15 bases in between. In nucleotides, the CDR3 is TGTGCCAGCAGTCGTAAATCCAGGGGAGGCTACACCTTC. Translated: CASSRKSRGGYTF.

The chain uses TRBV5-5 and TRBJ2-3; no firm D call. Germline values: CDR1 SGHKS, CDR2 YYEKEE (reference sequence). Trimming took off 0 bases at V and 5 bases at J, with 10 bases between the two ends. The CDR3 runs 14 residues. CDR3 DNA sequence: TGTGCCAGCAGCTTGGCGGCAGTCCGAGATACGCAGTATTTT. It yields the protein CASSLAAVRDTQYF.

This clone was observed a handful of times. This sequence joins TRBV5-8 and TRBJ1-2, with TRBD1 matching 8 bases. CDR3 size: 14 residues. CDR1 is SGHTS, CDR2 YDEGEE, per germline. After removal of 7 bases from V and 8 bases from J, the junction contained 13 bases not matched to a gene. CDR3 sequence (DNA): TGTGCCAGCCTGGGACAGGTTCGACCTTGGGGCTACACCTTC. Amino acid sequence: CASLGQVRPWGYTF.

This clone was observed once. The chain is built from TRBV12-3 or TRBV12-4 and TRBJ2-3; no clear D gene. The CDR3 loop spans 12 amino acids. V was pared by 3 bases and J by 5 bases, with 6 bases between. The chain's CDR3 is CASSFVIDTQYF. The DNA for the CDR3 is TGTGCCAGCAGTTTCGTTATAGATACGCAGTATTTT.

The chain carries TRBV5-1 and TRBJ1-2; 7 nucleotides align to TRBD1. Germline V CDR1 and CDR2: SGHRS, YFSETQ. CDR3 length: 15 residues. The trim removed 0 bases at V and 6 bases at J, leaving 8 bases unmatched. The CDR3 sequence is CASSLVAGGGNGYTF. CDR3 nucleotides: TGCGCCAGCAGCTTGGTTGCAGGGGGTGGTAATGGCTACACCTTC.

V usage is TRBV11-1 and J usage is TRBJ2-7, with 8 bases identical to TRBD2. Germline V CDR1 and CDR2: SGHAT, FQDESV (reference sequence). V lost 6 bases and J lost 2; bases outside the gene matches: 6. The CDR3 has 14 residues. CDR3 residues: CASSIAGTTYEQYF. Here the CDR3 DNA reads TGTGCCAGCAGTATAGCGGGAACCACCTACGAGCAGTACTTC. Full variable domain (remainder filled in from reference TRBV11-1 and TRBJ2-7): EAEVAQSPRYKITEKSQAVAFWCDPISGHATLYWYRQILGQGPELLVQFQDESVVDDSQLPKDRFSAERLKGVDSTLKIQPAELGDSAMYLCASSIAGTTYEQYFGPGTRLTVT.

As for this clone: One end of the junction is discordant with germline, which a read error may explain. The chain combines TRBV19 with TRBJ2-7; 8 positions agree with TRBD2. The length of the CDR3 is 15 residues. Per germline, CDR1 LNHDA and CDR2 SQIVND (reference sequence). Written as DNA, the CDR3 is TGTGCCAGTGGTATAGCGGGATCCCTCTGGTACGAACAGTACTTC. This sequence encodes CASGIAGSLWYEQYF.

By share, this clone ranks as medium-sized. The chain joins TRBV30 to TRBJ1-5, with D maybe TRBD1 (6 bases). Germline V lookup: CDR1 GTSNPN, CDR2 SVGIG (reference sequence). Trimming shortened V by 2 bases and J by 1 base, and 27 bases separated the two germline ends. The CDR3 extends over 20 amino acids. CDR3 nucleotide sequence: TGTGCCTGGAGTTCAACGAGACAGGAGGATCGGCGGATAAGCAATCAGCCCCAGCATTTT. As protein: CAWSSTRQEDRRISNQPQHF.

The chain joins TRBV7-9 to TRBJ2-5; D possibly corresponds to TRBD1 (6 bases). V was pared by 4 bases and J by 1 base, with 19 bases between. CDR3 length: 17 residues. CDR1 is SEHNR, CDR2 FQNEAQ, per germline (reference sequence). The CDR3 nucleotides read TGTGCCAGCAGCTCTGTGATCCAGGGGATTTCCCAAGAGACCCAGTACTTC. This encodes CASSSVIQGISQETQYF.

The genes are TRBV6-6 and TRBJ2-3, with 8 positions matching TRBD2. Losses at the gene ends were 6 bases for V and 2 bases for J; bases not matched to a gene: 10. CDR1 and CDR2 from the germline V gene are MNHNY and SVGAGI (reference sequence). The CDR3 extends over 16 amino acids. Here the CDR3 reads CASRSRSSGYTDTQYF. The DNA of the CDR3 is TGTGCCAGCAGATCCCGCTCTAGCGGGTACACAGATACGCAGTATTTT.

This rearrangement joins TRBV19 to TRBJ2-5; tentative D call: TRBD2 (7 bases). CDR1 and CDR2 (germline): LNHDA, SQIVND (reference sequence). V was clipped by 4 bases and J by 4 bases, with 16 bases between them. The CDR3 totals 15 residues. For the CDR3, the DNA is TGTGCCAGTAGTACCCGAGAAGGGGGGGGAGAGACCCAGTACTTC. Translating gives CASSTREGGGETQYF.